Given below is one TCR beta chain in context. Its antigen is unidentified. Both 60 Vbeta primers and 13 Jbeta primers went into the PCR. Assay: immunoSEQ multiplex PCR; the TCRdb copy retains only in-frame clones and omits some. The repertoire has 150,000 to 200,000 clones, roughly 80% of them found once; the top ten carry more than 7%. This entry comes from a study of cytomegalovirus exposure and HLA in healthy donors. Study context: An early release of data contained about 85 million unique TCRs, which came from HLA-typed donors. General study points: In a later analysis, TCR beta V- and J-gene trimming was associated with a missense DCLRE1C variant. Prior analysis indicated that the majority of TCR beta V segments exhibited productivity approximately 87% or approximately 30% of the time. The study recorded 164 TCR beta chains that were cytomegalovirus-associated.

CDR1 is MNHNY, CDR2 SVGAGI, per germline (reference sequence). The CDR3 consists of 15 residues. Trimming removed 6 bases from V and 0 bases from J, with 14 bases in between. Sample: PBMCs. This TCR was recovered from a male donor in good health and CMV-seropositive. The chain is built from TRBV6-6 and TRBJ1-1; possible D gene TRBD1, 5 bases. CDR3: CASRKTGDLNTEAFF. The CDR3, as DNA: TGTGCCAGCAGGAAAACGGGGGATTTGAACACTGAAGCTTTCTTT.